These 25 T cell receptor beta chains share one sample of origin, sequenced in a study of vaccination and CD4 T cells after COVID-19 (dated by TCRdb to between 2022 and 2023). These receptors' targets are unknown. Receptors were amplified or captured by PCR. The reads were generated on an Illumina iSeq 100. DNA from cultured CD4+ T cells was subjected to TCR sequencing with the Oncomine TCR Beta short-read assay at the Johns Hopkins FTIC core. Genomic DNA was extracted from the cultured CD4+ T cells with the QIAamp micro DNA kit. TCRdb reran the public reads through fastp at Q25 and MiXCR, keeping productive beta chains. Entries that share a CDR3 protein sequence are merged under the most common genes and DNA. The sample table contains 7,500 to 10,000 distinct CDR3 sequences; only one count was recorded for around a third of them. Together, the top ten hold 15% of the sample. Read against the paper, the sample's treatment or condition label means: roughly 10-day PBMC culture with coronavirus spike peptide pools or control peptides (ViraFEST assay). CD4+ T cells from unexposed donors were collected before the COVID-19 pandemic (2011-2018).

The sequenced sample was CD4+ T cells from blood, cultured in vitro. The receptors originated from a human donor in good health.

By proportion, this clonotype is medium-sized. The chain uses TRBV7-6 and TRBJ1-5, with a tentative D call TRBD1 (6 bases). The CDR3 is made up of 16 amino acids. Per germline, CDR1 SGHVS and CDR2 FNYEAQ. The ends were cut back, 2 bases at V and 4 bases at J, with 15 bases in the middle. CDR3: CASSLTAGARNQPQHF. DNA of the CDR3: TGTGCCAGCAGCTTAACGGCAGGGGCAAGGAATCAGCCCCAGCATTTT.

This clonotype has just a few counts. This sequence joins TRBV20-1 and TRBJ2-3; D is unclear. This CDR3 is built from 16 residues. Germline V gene lookup returns CDR1 DFQATT and CDR2 SNEGSKA (reference sequence). V lost 0 bases and J lost 2, with 15 bases in between. In nucleotides, the CDR3 is TGCAGTGCTAGAGATGAAAATACGGGCTCCACAGATACGCAGTATTTT. Its protein product is CSARDENTGSTDTQYF.

The chain carries TRBV28 and TRBJ1-6, with TRBD1 matching over 8 bases. The CDR3 extends over 14 amino acids. Germline V gives CDR1 MDHEN, CDR2 SYDVKM. Trimming cost V 6 bases and J 7 bases; bases outside gene matches: 5. CDR3 sequence: CASSPGGPNSPLHF. CDR3 sequence (DNA): TGTGCCAGCAGCCCAGGGGGCCCGAATTCACCCCTCCACTTT.

The J gene is TRBJ2-3, the V gene TRBV7-2; possible D gene TRBD2, 5 bases. Germline V gives CDR1 SGHTA, CDR2 FQGNSA. This CDR3 is 15 amino acids long. The V end lost 5 bases, the J end lost 1 base, and 13 bases lay between the germline ends. The CDR3 DNA reads TGTGCCAGCAGCCTCGGAACGAGGGGCACAGATACGCAGTATTTT. It translates to CASSLGTRGTDTQYF.

In its sample, this clonotype was seen a few times. The chain has TRBV2 and TRBJ2-3; maybe TRBD2 (5 bases). Germline CDR1 and CDR2: SNHLY and FYNNEI. Trimming took 7 bases from V and 3 from J, leaving 11 bases between them. The CDR3 consists of 13 residues. This CDR3 is CASIRRRTDTQYF. CDR3 nucleotides: TGTGCCAGCATCCGGAGGCGGACAGATACGCAGTATTTT.

This clonotype was found a few times. The J gene is TRBJ1-1, the V gene TRBV15; D is unclear. V lost 0 bases and J 10 bases, leaving 9 bases between the germline ends. Germline assignment: CDR1 LNHNV and CDR2 YYDKDF (reference sequence). The CDR3 spans 12 residues. CDR3 sequence (DNA): TGTGCCACCAGCAGAGATCGGGTAGGAGCTTTCTTT. Amino acid sequence: CATSRDRVGAFF.

In this sample, this clonotype turned up a few times. The gene calls are TRBV5-4 and TRBJ1-2; no clear D gene. This CDR3 contains 14 residues. The V end lost 1 base, the J end lost 4 bases, and 11 bases lay between the germline ends. Germline V gene sequence: CDR1 SGHNT, CDR2 YYREEE (reference sequence). The CDR3 DNA sequence: TGTGCCAGCAGCTTGCGAAGGGATGCCTATGGCTACACCTTC. This codes for CASSLRRDAYGYTF.

The rearrangement links TRBV24-1 to TRBJ2-6; D call uncertain. Germline V gene data show CDR1 as KGHDR and CDR2 as SFDVKD. The CDR3 consists of 15 residues. V lost 4 bases, J lost 0 bases, and 6 bases lay in between. CDR3 nucleotides: TGTGCCACCAGTGAGGAGTACTCTGGGGCCAACGTCCTGACTTTC. Protein product: CATSEEYSGANVLTF.

The chain recombines TRBV28 with TRBJ1-2, with D possibly matching TRBD1 (6 bases). CDR3 size: 12 residues. Trimming stripped 8 bases from V and 3 bases from J, with 10 bases between. Germline V lookup: CDR1 MDHEN, CDR2 SYDVKM. DNA of the CDR3: TGTGCCAGCGGGGGGGGCGACTATGGCTACACCTTC. Protein: CASGGGDYGYTF.

CDR3 sequence (DNA): TGTGCCAGCAGCTCTAGGGACAATGAGCAGTTCTTC. It translates to CASSSRDNEQFF. This chain joins TRBV6-2 or TRBV6-3 and TRBJ2-1, with D uncertain. The CDR3 length is 12 residues. The germline V gene has CDR1 MNHEY and CDR2 SVGEGT. The V and J ends lost 6 bases and 5 bases respectively, with 8 bases between them.

The V gene is TRBV6-2 or TRBV6-3, the J gene TRBJ1-2; possibly TRBD1 for D (5 bases). Germline V gives CDR1 MNHEY, CDR2 SVGEGT. The CDR3 spans 13 residues. The V end was cut by 6 bases, the J end by 5 bases, with 13 bases between. CDR3 in amino acids: CASRRTNDYGYTF. CDR3 nucleotides: TGTGCCAGCAGACGGACAAACGATTATGGCTACACCTTC.

The chain links TRBV30 to TRBJ2-7; D is perhaps TRBD1 (6 bases). The V gene lost 1 base and the J gene lost 3 bases, with 7 bases spanning the gap. There are 12 residues in the CDR3. CDR1 and CDR2 from the germline V gene are GTSNPN and SVGIG (reference sequence). CDR3 sequence (DNA): TGTGCCTGGAGTGAACAGGGCTACGAGCAGTACTTC. Translated: CAWSEQGYEQYF.

This clonotype was found a few times. The chain employs TRBV20-1 and TRBJ2-1; TRBD1 matches at 12 bases. The CDR3 length is 15 residues. V was pared by 3 bases and J by 5 bases, with 5 bases of the junction left unmatched. Germline V gene sequence: CDR1 DFQATT, CDR2 SNEGSKA (reference sequence). DNA of the CDR3: TGCAGTGCTAGGAGTGGGACAGGGGGCAACAATGAGCAGTTCTTC. Amino acids: CSARSGTGGNNEQFF.

The chain couples TRBV19 to TRBJ1-5; TRBD1 matches at 7 bases. Germline loops: CDR1 LNHDA, CDR2 SQIVND (reference sequence). The V gene end was trimmed by 4 bases and the J gene end by 4 bases; junction bases not matched to a gene: 4. CDR3 length: 14 amino acids. CDR3 protein: CASSKAGGNQPQHF. In DNA, the CDR3 is TGTGCCAGTAGTAAAGCAGGGGGTAATCAGCCCCAGCATTTT.

The rearrangement joins TRBV20-1 to TRBJ1-5, with a tentative D call TRBD1 (5 bases). Germline V gives CDR1 DFQATT, CDR2 SNEGSKA (reference sequence). The CDR3 runs to 12 residues. The V end lost 6 bases, the J end lost 7 bases, and 13 bases lay between the germline ends. The CDR3: CSAGSGPQPQHF. The CDR3 nucleotides are TGCAGTGCCGGCTCGGGGCCCCAGCCCCAGCATTTT.

Only a few counts were recorded for this clonotype. The chain is built from TRBV7-2 and TRBJ1-2; unclear D gene. CDR1 and CDR2 from the germline V gene are SGHTA and FQGNSA. The V and J ends lost 2 bases and 3 bases respectively, with 7 bases between them. The CDR3 spans 13 residues. CDR3 loop: CASSLQVHYGYTF. Here the CDR3 DNA reads TGTGCCAGCAGCTTACAGGTGCACTATGGCTACACCTTC.

The rearrangement links TRBV19 to TRBJ2-3; tentatively, D is TRBD2 (6 bases). Looked up from germline, CDR1 is LNHDA and CDR2 is SQIVND (reference sequence). The CDR3 contains 15 residues. V was shortened by 5 bases and J by 4 bases, with 16 bases between the two germline ends. For the CDR3, the DNA is TGTGCCAGTAGTCCCCTGGGGGGAGAAGCAGATACGCAGTATTTT. This translates into CASSPLGGEADTQYF.

The chain recombines TRBV29-1 with TRBJ2-3, with no clear D. Looked up from germline, CDR1 is SQVTM and CDR2 is ANQGSEA. The CDR3 totals 13 residues. V was pared by 4 bases and J by 2 bases, with 10 bases between. CDR3: CSVARQHTDTQYF. The CDR3 coding sequence is TGCAGCGTTGCTCGGCAACACACAGATACGCAGTATTTT.

This clonotype occurred a few times. The genes are TRBV19 and TRBJ2-7, with 9 bases lining up with TRBD1. There are 16 residues in the CDR3. V shed 6 bases, J shed 5 bases, and the junction held 14 bases outside the gene matches. In germline, CDR1 is LNHDA, CDR2 SQIVND (reference sequence). The CDR3: CASRKGGGTGTNEQYF. The CDR3 DNA reads TGTGCCAGTAGAAAAGGAGGAGGGACAGGGACCAACGAGCAGTACTTC.

The chain has TRBV18 and TRBJ1-1; TRBD1 aligns across 7 bases. The CDR3 loop spans 15 amino acids. After removal of 3 bases from V and 1 base from J, the junction contained 5 bases not matched to a gene. Looked up from germline, CDR1 is KGHSH and CDR2 is LQKENI. CDR3 coding DNA: TGTGCCAGCTCACCCATGACAGGGTCGAACACTGAAGCTTTCTTT. Its translation: CASSPMTGSNTEAFF.

The chain is built from TRBV5-1 and TRBJ1-2; TRBD1 agrees at 7 bases. Germline CDR1 reads SGHRS; CDR2 reads YFSETQ. CDR3 size: 16 residues. The V gene end was trimmed by 4 bases and the J gene end by 1 base; junction bases not matched to a gene: 10. The DNA of the CDR3 is TGCGCCAGCAGCGCCTCGACAGGGACCAGTAACTATGGCTACACCTTC. This sequence encodes CASSASTGTSNYGYTF.

The chain employs TRBV11-2 and TRBJ2-2, with D tentatively TRBD1 (5 bases). The germline V gene has CDR1 SGHAT and CDR2 FQNNGV. V gave up 2 bases and J gave up 5 bases, with 6 bases separating them. The CDR3 runs to 13 residues. In nucleotides, the CDR3 is TGTGCCAGCAGCTTAAGACAGACCGGGGAGCTGTTTTTT. Translation gives CASSLRQTGELFF.

This clonotype was counted a few times. The chain joins TRBV6-1 to TRBJ2-5, with D perhaps matching TRBD1 (5 bases). Germline values: CDR1 MNHNS, CDR2 SASEGT. The CDR3 has 12 residues. V was trimmed by 9 bases and J by 9 bases, leaving 17 bases between them. The CDR3 region has the DNA TGTGCCAGTGGCAGGGCTCTAGGGGCCCAGTACTTC. This sequence encodes CASGRALGAQYF.

The gene calls are TRBV30 and TRBJ2-3; a weak D match, TRBD2 (6 bases). Germline V gene sequence: CDR1 GTSNPN, CDR2 SVGIG (reference sequence). V lost 2 bases and J lost 3, with 12 bases in between. This CDR3 region has 14 residues. CDR3 in DNA: TGTGCCTGGAGTTACTTAGGGACTACAGATACGCAGTATTTT. Protein sequence: CAWSYLGTTDTQYF.

V gene TRBV7-8 combines with J gene TRBJ1-5; TRBD1 matches 7 bases. This CDR3 contains 16 residues. Losses at the gene ends were 5 bases for V and 6 bases for J; bases not matched to a gene: 13. Germline V gene sequence: CDR1 SGHVS, CDR2 FQNEAQ. CDR3 loop: CASSARQGVGGQPQHF. DNA for the CDR3: TGTGCCAGCAGCGCCCGACAGGGAGTGGGGGGTCAGCCCCAGCATTTT.